Described below is a single T cell receptor (beta chain) sequence and its context. Its antigen is not identified. These data come from a study of CD4 T cells in relation to SARS-CoV-2 and coronaviruses. The unexposed donors gave CD4+ T cells in about 2011-2019, prior to COVID-19. CD4 enrichment then naive enrichment separated naive from memory CD4+ cells. Generated by immunoSEQ multiplex PCR, the TCRdb table keeps only in-frame clones and is missing some. This sample has about 59,000 clones, with more than 80% found just once. Study-level results: This crossreactivity analysis covered spike protein alone, no other viral proteins.

The germline V gene encodes CDR1 MDHEN and CDR2 SYDVKM. This CDR3 contains 14 residues. The V end was cut by 5 bases, the J end by 4 bases, with 14 bases between. The chain employs TRBV28 and TRBJ1-2, with a weak D call TRBD1 (6 bases). What was sequenced was memory CD4+ T cells from PBMCs. The TCR originated in a human donor in good health. The CDR3: CASSPTGIFYGYTF. CDR3 DNA sequence: TGTGCCAGCAGTCCGACAGGAATTTTCTATGGCTACACCTTC.